This T cell receptor beta chain was sequenced for a study of cytomegalovirus exposure and HLA in healthy donors. Findings and caveats of the study: The study found most TCR sequences rare, yet found some public TCRs in many donors.

The CDR3 sequence is 16 residues long. Germline lookup yields CDR1 SGHRS and CDR2 YFSETQ. Trimming at V came to 4 bases and at J to 3 bases, leaving 7 bases not matched to a gene. As concerns this clone: The antigen is not known.

Some clones are missing from TCRdb's copy, which holds only in-frame ones; the method was immunoSEQ multiplex PCR. The sample contains a few hundred thousand clones, about 93% of which appear only once. While the first cohort had 600 to 800 subjects, the donors belonged to the separate validation cohort of 120 subjects. The V call is TRBV5-1, the J call TRBJ2-1; 10 nucleotides agree with TRBD2. The sequenced sample consisted of PBMCs. The receptor's source is a woman between 18 and 30 years old in good health and CMV-seronegative. In nucleotides, the CDR3 is TGCGCCAGCAGCGACGGACTAGCGGAAAACTACAATGAGCAGTTCTTC. It codes for CASSDGLAENYNEQFF.